Below, one TCR beta chain is given with its context. It lacks a known antigen. The record has no base qualities; no much larger clone is one base away. The CDR3 spans 11 residues, from the cysteine through the phenylalanine. The kept DNA is CDR3 alone, 33 bases in frame from the first base. In the germline V gene, CDR1 corresponds to MDHEN and CDR2 to SYDVKM. V is shortened by 2 bases, J by 4 bases, and the region joining them spans 0 bases. The time point label for this specimen denotes: week 35, safety follow-up. A 20-mer mutant IDH1 peptide at 300 micrograms in Montanide made up each vaccine dose, which was injected subcutaneously together with topical imiquimod. Across visits V03 through V10, patients got a total of eight vaccinations, given in weeks 1, 3, 5, 7, 11, 15, 19 and 23. All donors had newly diagnosed IDH1-mutant astrocytomas of WHO grade 3 or 4 that showed loss of nuclear ATRX. The samples were drawn from NOA16, a multicentre, single-arm, open-label phase I trial in Germany that tested a mutant IDH1 peptide vaccine in humans for the first time. The DNeasy Blood and Tissue Kit was used to extract genomic DNA from EDTA blood for TCRB sequencing.

This specimen belongs to a study of a mutant IDH1 vaccine in newly diagnosed glioma (dated by TCRdb to about 2021). Looking at the study overall: Vaccination began 4-6 weeks after radiotherapy alone, or alongside temozolomide cycles in the chemotherapy-containing groups. Before enrollment, most patients had been given radiochemotherapy with temozolomide as standard therapy, while the rest had received either radiotherapy alone or temozolomide alone. Peripheral blood was drawn at six visits: V03 (baseline), V05, V07, V10, V12 and V13. Of the 32 patients who were treated, approximately 62% were male and approximately 38% were female, and the mean age was around 41 years. Longitudinal TCRB deep sequencing was performed for fewer than 30 treated patients wherever samples were available for exploratory analyses. The week-35 safety follow-up took place at visit V12, and the week-47 end of study took place at visit V13.

General conclusions and limits of the study: Immune responses induced by the vaccine were seen in more than 85% of patients across multiple MHC alleles. Pseudoprogression appeared unrelated to alterations in the top peripheral T cell clonotypes detected by TCRB sequencing. Selection of PBMC samples for TCRB deep sequencing was based on availability. It was noted by the authors that analyses of patient blood samples could not be reproduced owing to sample limitations.

Preparation of the library involved the immunoSEQ multiplex PCR assay. Rearranged TCR beta chain sequences were amplified with the hsTCRB Kit following the manufacturer's protocol. An Illumina MiSeq was used to sequence the TCRB libraries. The study's own analysis went as follows. Demultiplexing, trimming and gene mapping were performed with the kit vendor's proprietary platform. In TCRdb, the immuneACCESS table is reduced to in-frame sequences with V and J assigned. These tables do not hold every clone; where another copy was compared, an unresolved V gene accounts for under half, and the others remain unexplained. The DNA gave D and trimming, while V, J and clone size come from that table. Within this sample are about 68,000 clones, with roughly 84% of them counted one time only. The ten most abundant clones make up less than 15% of the sample.

The source material was PBMCs, sampled from a glioma patient whose treatment included an IDH1 peptide vaccine. This clonotype was sampled from a man aged 18 to 30 with glioma. The chain employs TRBV28 and TRBJ1-5; the D gene cannot be named for sure. The sequenced DNA is TGTGCCAGCAGTTTAAATCAGCCCCAGCATTTT. It codes for CASSLNQPQHF.